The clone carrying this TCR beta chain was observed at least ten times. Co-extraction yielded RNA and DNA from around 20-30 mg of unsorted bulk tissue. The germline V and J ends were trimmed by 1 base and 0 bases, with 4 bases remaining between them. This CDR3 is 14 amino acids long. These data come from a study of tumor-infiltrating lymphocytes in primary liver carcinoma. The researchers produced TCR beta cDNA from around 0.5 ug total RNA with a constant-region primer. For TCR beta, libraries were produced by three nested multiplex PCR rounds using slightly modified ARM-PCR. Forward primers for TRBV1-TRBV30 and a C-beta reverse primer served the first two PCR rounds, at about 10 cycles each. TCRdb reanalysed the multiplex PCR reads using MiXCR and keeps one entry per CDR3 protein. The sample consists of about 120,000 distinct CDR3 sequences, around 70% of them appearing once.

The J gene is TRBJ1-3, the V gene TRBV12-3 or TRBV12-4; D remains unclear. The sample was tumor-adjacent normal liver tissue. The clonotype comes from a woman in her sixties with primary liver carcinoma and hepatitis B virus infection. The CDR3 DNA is TGTGCCAGCAGTTTAGTCCGCTCTGGAAACACCATATATTTT. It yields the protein CASSLVRSGNTIYF.